This is a list of T cell receptor beta chains from one sample in a study of cytomegalovirus exposure and HLA in healthy donors. TCRdb's table, derived via immunoSEQ multiplex PCR, lists solely in-frame clones and lacks some. Among fewer than 200,000 clones, around nine tenths were seen once, and the ten largest hold 6.5% to 7.5%. The specimen sequenced was PBMCs. The receptors stem from a man under 40 in good health and CMV-seropositive. Each CDR3 is given with its conserved first and last residue. The order of the fields is V gene, D gene, J gene, CDR3 protein. A D gene is named only where the DNA matches it firmly.

TRBV9	.	TRBJ2-1	CASSVRGGEQFF
TRBV4-1	.	TRBJ2-7	CASSHTLPGTSYEQYF
TRBV6-5	.	TRBJ2-5	CASGASGEAETQYF
TRBV27	TRBD1	TRBJ2-5	CASSRQGQETQYF
TRBV5-1	.	TRBJ2-5	CASSLGQQETQYF
TRBV5-4	.	TRBJ2-2	CASSLGSGPNTGELFF
TRBV27	TRBD2	TRBJ2-1	CASTSGGYPSYNEQFF
TRBV5-1	.	TRBJ1-4	CASSPGSRGREKLFF
TRBV6-6	TRBD2	TRBJ2-3	CASSSSGGDTDTQYF
TRBV7-2	.	TRBJ2-7	CASSIKAEREQYF
TRBV5-1	TRBD1	TRBJ1-1	CASSLMGQPSTEAFF
TRBV9	.	TRBJ1-3	CASSVDLYSGNTIYF
TRBV4-3	.	TRBJ2-2	CASSQEWQNTGELFF
TRBV27	.	TRBJ2-7	CASSSSGTPGEQYF
TRBV7-6	.	TRBJ2-7	CASSLQGEQYF
TRBV6-5	.	TRBJ1-1	CASSYGGSAEAFF
TRBV7-9	.	TRBJ2-5	CASRAGQETQYF